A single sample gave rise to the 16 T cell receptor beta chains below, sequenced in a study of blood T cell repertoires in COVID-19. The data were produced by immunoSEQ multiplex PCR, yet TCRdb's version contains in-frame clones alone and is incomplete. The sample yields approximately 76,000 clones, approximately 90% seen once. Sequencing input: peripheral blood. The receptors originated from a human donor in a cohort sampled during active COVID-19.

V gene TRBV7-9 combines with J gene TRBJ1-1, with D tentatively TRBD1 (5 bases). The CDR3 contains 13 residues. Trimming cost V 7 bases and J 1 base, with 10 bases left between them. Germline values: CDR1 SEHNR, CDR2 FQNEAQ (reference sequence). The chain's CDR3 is CASIGEGNTEAFF. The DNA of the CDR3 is TGTGCCAGCATAGGGGAGGGGAACACTGAAGCTTTCTTT.

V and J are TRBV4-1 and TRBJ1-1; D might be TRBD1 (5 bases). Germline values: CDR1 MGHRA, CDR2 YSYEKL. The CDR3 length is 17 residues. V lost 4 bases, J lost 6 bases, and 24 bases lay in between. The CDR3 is CASSPELSFGGSAEAFF. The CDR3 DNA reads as TGCGCCAGCAGCCCCGAACTTTCTTTCGGGGGTTCGGCTGAAGCTTTCTTT.

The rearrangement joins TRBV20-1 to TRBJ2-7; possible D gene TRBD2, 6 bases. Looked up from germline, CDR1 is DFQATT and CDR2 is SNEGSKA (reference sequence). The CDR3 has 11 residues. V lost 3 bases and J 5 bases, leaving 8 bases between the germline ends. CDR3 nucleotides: TGCAGTGCTAGGGAGGGAGACGAGCAGTACTTC. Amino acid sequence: CSAREGDEQYF.

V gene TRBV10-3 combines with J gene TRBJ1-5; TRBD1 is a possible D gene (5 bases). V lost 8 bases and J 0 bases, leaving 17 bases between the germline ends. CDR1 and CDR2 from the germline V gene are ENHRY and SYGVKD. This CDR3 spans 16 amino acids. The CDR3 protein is CAIAGGQPYSNQPQHF. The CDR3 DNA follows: TGTGCCATCGCCGGGGGTCAACCTTATAGCAATCAGCCCCAGCATTTT.

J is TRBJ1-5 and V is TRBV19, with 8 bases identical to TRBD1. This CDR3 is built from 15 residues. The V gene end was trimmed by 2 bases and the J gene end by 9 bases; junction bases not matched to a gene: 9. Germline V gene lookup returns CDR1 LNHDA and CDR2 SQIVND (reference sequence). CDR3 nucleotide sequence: TGTGCCAGTAGTATAAGTGGACAGGGTAGAGCGCCCCAGCATTTT. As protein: CASSISGQGRAPQHF.

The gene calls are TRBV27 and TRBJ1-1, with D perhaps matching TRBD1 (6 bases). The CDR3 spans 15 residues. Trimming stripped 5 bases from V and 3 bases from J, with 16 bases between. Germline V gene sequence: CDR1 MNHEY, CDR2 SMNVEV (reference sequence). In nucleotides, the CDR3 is TGTGCCAGCAGTGTAGCCAGGGGTAGGCACACTGAAGCTTTCTTT. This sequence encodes CASSVARGRHTEAFF.

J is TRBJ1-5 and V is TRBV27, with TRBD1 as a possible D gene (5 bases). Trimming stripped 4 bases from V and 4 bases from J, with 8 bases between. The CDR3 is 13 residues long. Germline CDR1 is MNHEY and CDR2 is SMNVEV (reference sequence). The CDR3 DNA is TGTGCCAGCAGTTCTAGGGGAAATCAGCCCCAGCATTTT. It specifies CASSSRGNQPQHF.

The CDR3 sequence: CASSMELLPYEQYF. Written as DNA, the CDR3 is TGTGCCAGCAGCATGGAGCTACTACCCTACGAGCAGTACTTC. This chain uses TRBV5-4 with TRBJ2-7; D ambiguous. Between the trimmed V and J ends, which lost 4 bases and 2 bases, there was a span of 13 bases. The CDR3 contains 14 residues. CDR1 and CDR2 (germline): SGHNT, YYREEE (reference sequence).

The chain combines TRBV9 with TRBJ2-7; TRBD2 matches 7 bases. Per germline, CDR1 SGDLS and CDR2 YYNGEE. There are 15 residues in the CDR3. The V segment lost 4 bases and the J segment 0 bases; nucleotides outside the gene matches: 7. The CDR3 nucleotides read TGTGCCAGCAGCCAGAGCGGGGCAACCTCCTACGAGCAGTACTTC. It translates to CASSQSGATSYEQYF. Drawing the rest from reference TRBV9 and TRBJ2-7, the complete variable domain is DSGVTQTPKHLITATGQRVTLRCSPRSGDLSVYWYQQSLDQGLQFLIQYYNGEERAKGNILERFSAQQFPDLHSELNLSSLELGDSALYFCASSQSGATSYEQYFGPGTRLTVT.

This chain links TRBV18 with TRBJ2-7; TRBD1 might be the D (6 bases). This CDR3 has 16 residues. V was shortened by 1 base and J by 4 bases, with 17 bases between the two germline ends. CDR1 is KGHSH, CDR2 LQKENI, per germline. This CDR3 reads CASSPLNTRDIYEQYF. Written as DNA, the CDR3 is TGTGCCAGCTCACCACTTAATACCAGGGACATTTACGAGCAGTACTTC.

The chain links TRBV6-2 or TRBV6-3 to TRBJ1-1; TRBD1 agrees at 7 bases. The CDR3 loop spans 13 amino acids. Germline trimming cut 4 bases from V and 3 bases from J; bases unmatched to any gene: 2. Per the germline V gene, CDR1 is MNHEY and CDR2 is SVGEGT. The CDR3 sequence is CASSWTGYTEAFF. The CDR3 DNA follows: TGTGCCAGCAGTTGGACAGGCTACACTGAAGCTTTCTTT.

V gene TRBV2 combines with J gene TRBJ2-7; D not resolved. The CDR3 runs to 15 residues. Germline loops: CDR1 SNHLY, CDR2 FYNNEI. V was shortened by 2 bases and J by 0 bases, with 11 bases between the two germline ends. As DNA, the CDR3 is TGTGCCAGCAGTGAACATTTGGGCAGCTCCTACGAGCAGTACTTC. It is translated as CASSEHLGSSYEQYF.

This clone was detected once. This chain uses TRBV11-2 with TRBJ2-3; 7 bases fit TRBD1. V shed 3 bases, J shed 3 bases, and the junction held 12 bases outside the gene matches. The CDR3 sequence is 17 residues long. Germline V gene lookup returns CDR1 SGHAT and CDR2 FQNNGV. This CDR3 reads CASSLWTGRFRTDTQYF. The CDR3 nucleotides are TGTGCCAGCAGCTTGTGGACAGGAAGATTTAGAACAGATACGCAGTATTTT.

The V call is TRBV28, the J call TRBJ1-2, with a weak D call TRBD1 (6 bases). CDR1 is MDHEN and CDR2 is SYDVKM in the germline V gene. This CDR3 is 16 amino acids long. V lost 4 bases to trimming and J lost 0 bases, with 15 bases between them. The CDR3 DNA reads TGTGCCAGCAGTTCTGTTTCGCCAGGGGCTAACTATGGCTACACCTTC. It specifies CASSSVSPGANYGYTF.

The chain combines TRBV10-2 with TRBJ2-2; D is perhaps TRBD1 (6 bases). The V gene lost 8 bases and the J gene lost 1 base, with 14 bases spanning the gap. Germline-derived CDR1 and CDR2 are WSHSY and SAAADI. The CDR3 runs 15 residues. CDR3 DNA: TGCGCCAGCTCCTTGGGGGCCCGGAACACCGGGGAGCTGTTTTTT. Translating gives CASSLGARNTGELFF.

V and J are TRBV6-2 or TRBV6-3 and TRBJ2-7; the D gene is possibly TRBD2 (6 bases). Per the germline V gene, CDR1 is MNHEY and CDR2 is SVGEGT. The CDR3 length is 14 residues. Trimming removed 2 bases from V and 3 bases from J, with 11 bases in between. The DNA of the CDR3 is TGTGCCAGCAGTTACGGTAGCGGTCTCTACGAGCAGTACTTC. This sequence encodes CASSYGSGLYEQYF.